Described below is a single T cell receptor (beta chain) sequence and its context. Its antigen is currently unknown. The record originates from a study of response to subunit inactivated influenza vaccine. Study-wide findings and caveats: Every seasonal influenza vaccination brings in few new T cells, the authors suggested.

From germline, CDR1 is DFQATT and CDR2 SNEGSKA (reference sequence). The CDR3 contains 16 residues. Trimming removed 6 bases from V and 4 bases from J, with 25 bases in between. MiXCR, run by TCRdb on the RT-PCR reads, gives a single entry per CDR3 protein. The sample lists under 200,000 distinct CDR3 sequences, around a tenth occurring once. V is TRBV20-1 and J is TRBJ2-7, with a possible D match to TRBD2 (5 bases). Sequencing used CD8+ T cells sorted from PBMCs, obtained less than 30 months after vaccination. The receptor was derived from a man between 45 and 75 years old who received an inactivated influenza vaccine. CDR3 in DNA: TGCAGTGCCCTCGGCTTTCGGGGAGTTACCACTTACGAGCAGTACTTC. The encoded protein is CSALGFRGVTTYEQYF.